This T cell receptor beta chain derives from a study of shared clonotypes between healthy human individuals (TCRdb year 2020). Study-level background: The cohort comprised a couple of women and three men aged 18 to 49 years. For each donor, CD4 naive and CD4 memory were each run on three plates, CD8 naive on two plates, and CD8 memory on one plate. Each donor's leukapheresis produced roughly between roughly 0.85 and 9 billion PBMCs. Blood TCR repertoires of about five healthy adults were deeply sequenced to estimate repertoire size and the extent of clonotype sharing between individuals. Libraries were prepared and TCR repertoires were sequenced by different laboratories using diverse techniques, in order to increase sequencing depth and limit assay-specific biases. General study outcomes and caveats: Clonotypes shared by all four sorted-subset donors showed higher generation probabilities than non-shared clonotypes. Estimated clonotype richness was generally larger for naive than for memory subsets. Sampling was limited to blood, and TCR repertoires in tissue likely differ from TCR repertoires in blood. Because the study included a small number of donors, the genetic and exposure-history diversity represented was limited. About 4.5% of naive CD4, around 4% of naive CD8, roughly 2.5% of memory CD4, and about 0.4% of memory CD8 clonotypes were shared across a few donors. Pairwise subsampling indicated that sequencing depth was expected to affect the degree of clonotype sharing among donors. Incomplete sequencing was indicated by rarefaction of sorted-subset datasets, despite the large sequencing depth.

Using the deep immunoSEQ assay, multiplex PCR amplified TCR CDR3 regions from genomic DNA. For each cell subset, the extracted genomic DNA was distributed evenly across all wells of several immunoSEQ 96-well plates, and each plate served as one replicate. For sorted subsets, around 0.2 ug genomic DNA, equal to some 28,000 T cell genomes, was loaded into each replicate PCR. Purified libraries were measured with a Qubit 3.0 fluorometer, size-checked on a Bioanalyzer 2100, and measured again with the KAPA Library Quantification kit. Every immunoSEQ 96-well plate was sequenced on a separate single-read 150-cycle Illumina NextSeq 550 flow cell. In the source study's methods: Because the immunoSEQ output included only junctional sequences and no quality scores, the filtering could not be the same as the filtering used for full-length reads. Sequences were annotated with PyIR, a Python wrapper for IgBLAST v1.9, using IMGT germline references to assign V/J genes and CDR3. Reads were filtered out if the reads had weak V/J assignments (E-value above 1e-6), no CDR3, stop codons, out-of-frame junctions, or ambiguous translated residues. V3J clonotypes were defined as sequences sharing an identical inferred V gene, J gene, and CDR3 amino acid sequence. The percentage overlap between two repertoires was calculated by dividing the number of shared unique clonotypes by the size of the smaller repertoire. RTK rarefaction, the Chao1 estimator, and Recon v2.1 estimates of unobserved clonotypes were used to assess repertoire richness. Generation probabilities for all TCRbeta clonotypes obtained by the gDNA method from a handful of donors were computed using OLGA. The immuneACCESS repertoire file appears here via TCRdb, limited to in-frame rearrangements. These files lack a portion of the clones; in checked studies, under half of the deficit traces to unresolved V genes, and the cause of the others is not known. The V and J calls and the clone size are those of that table, but D and trimming were determined from the DNA. This sample gives around 1 million clones in total; over 75% of them show up just once. Around 1.4% of the sample is held by the ten biggest clonotypes.

Ends trimmed: V by 0 bases, J by 5 bases; bases unmatched to a gene: 6. The CDR3 sequence holds 15 residues, the cysteine and phenylalanine included. The CDR3 DNA has 45 bases and is translated from base 1. Reading the germline V gene gives CDR1 SGHTA and CDR2 FQGNSA. Donors were healthy HIV-negative adults with no recently reported acute infections or vaccinations. Every donor was a Caucasian adult living in Nashville, Tennessee, USA. CD4+ T cells were enriched by magnetic negative selection; naive cells were then positively selected on CD45RA, and the negative fraction formed the memory subset. After blood collection by leukapheresis, PBMCs were isolated using Ficoll-Histopaque density gradient centrifugation and then cryopreserved in the vapor phase of liquid nitrogen. Analytical flow cytometry was used to check the purity and quantity of every magnetically sorted T cell population. From each sorted fraction, genomic DNA was isolated and quantified by UV absorbance on a Nanodrop 2000c.

As for this clone: The antigen this receptor binds is unknown. Base qualities are not provided; no much larger clone lies one nucleotide away.

The sample consisted of memory CD4+ T cells sorted from blood. The cell subset or site label corresponds to: CD45RA-negative fraction. The receptor comes from a man aged 18 to 30 in good health. This sequence uses TRBV7-2 and TRBJ2-5; 7 nucleotides in the junction match TRBD2. The nucleotide sequence reads TGTGCCAGCAGCTTAGCTAGCGGGCCCGTGGAGACCCAGTACTTC. Translation gives CASSLASGPVETQYF. The reference TRBV7-2 and TRBJ2-5 proteins fill in what lies around the CDR3, so the full variable domain reads GAGVSQSPSNKVTEKGKDVELRCDPISGHTALYWYRQSLGQGLEFLIYFQGNSAPDKSGLPSDRFSAERTGGSVSTLTIQRTQQEDSAVYLCASSLASGPVETQYFGPGTRLLVL.